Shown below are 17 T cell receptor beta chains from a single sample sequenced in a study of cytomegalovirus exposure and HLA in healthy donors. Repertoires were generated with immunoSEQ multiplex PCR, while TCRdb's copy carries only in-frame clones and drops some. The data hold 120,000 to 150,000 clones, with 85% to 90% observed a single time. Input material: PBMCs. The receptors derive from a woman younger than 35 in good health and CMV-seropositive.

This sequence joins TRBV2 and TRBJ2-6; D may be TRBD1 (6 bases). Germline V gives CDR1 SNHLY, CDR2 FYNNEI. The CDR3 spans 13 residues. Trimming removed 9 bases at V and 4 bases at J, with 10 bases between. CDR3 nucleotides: TGTGCCAGTCGGACAGCCGGGGCCAACGTCCTGACTTTC. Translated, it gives CASRTAGANVLTF.

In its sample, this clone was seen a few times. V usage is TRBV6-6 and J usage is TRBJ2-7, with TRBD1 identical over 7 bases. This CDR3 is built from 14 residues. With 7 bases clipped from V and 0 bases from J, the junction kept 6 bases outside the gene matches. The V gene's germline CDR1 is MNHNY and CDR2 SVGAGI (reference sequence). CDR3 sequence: CASTNYRGSYEQYF. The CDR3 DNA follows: TGTGCCAGCACTAATTACAGGGGCTCCTACGAGCAGTACTTC.

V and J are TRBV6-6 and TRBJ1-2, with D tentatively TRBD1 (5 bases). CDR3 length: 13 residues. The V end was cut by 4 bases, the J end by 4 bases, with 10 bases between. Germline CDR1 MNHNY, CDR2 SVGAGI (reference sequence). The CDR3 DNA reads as TGTGCCAGCAGTTGGAGGGGTGGCTATGGCTACACCTTC. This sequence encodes CASSWRGGYGYTF.

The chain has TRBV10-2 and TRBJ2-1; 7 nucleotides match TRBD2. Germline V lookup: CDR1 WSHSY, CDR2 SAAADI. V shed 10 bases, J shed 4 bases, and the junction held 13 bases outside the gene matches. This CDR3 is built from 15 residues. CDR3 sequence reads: CATQGAGAGYNEQFF. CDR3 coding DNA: TGCGCCACCCAAGGGGCGGGAGCGGGATACAATGAGCAGTTCTTC.

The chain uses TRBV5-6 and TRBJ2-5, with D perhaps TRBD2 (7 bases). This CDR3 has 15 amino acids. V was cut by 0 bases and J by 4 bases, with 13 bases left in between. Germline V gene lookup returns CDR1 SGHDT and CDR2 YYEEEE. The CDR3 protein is CASSLVGGGRETQYF. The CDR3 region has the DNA TGTGCCAGCAGCTTGGTTGGGGGGGGCCGAGAGACCCAGTACTTC.

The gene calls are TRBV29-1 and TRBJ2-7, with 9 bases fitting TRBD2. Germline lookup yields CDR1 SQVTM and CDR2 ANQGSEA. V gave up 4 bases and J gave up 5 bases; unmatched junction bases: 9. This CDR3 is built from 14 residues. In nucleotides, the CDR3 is TGCAGCGTTGTGAGAGCGGGAGGTGTCCACGAGCAGTACTTC. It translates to CSVVRAGGVHEQYF.

The chain's CDR3 is CASSFPRDRGTPTYNEQFF. In DNA form, the CDR3 reads TGTGCCAGCAGTTTTCCCCGGGACAGGGGAACTCCTACCTACAATGAGCAGTTCTTC. The chain uses TRBV27 and TRBJ2-1, with 10 nucleotides matching TRBD1. V gave up 3 bases and J gave up 2 bases; unmatched junction bases: 13. This CDR3 comprises 19 residues. Germline V CDR1 and CDR2: MNHEY, SMNVEV (reference sequence).

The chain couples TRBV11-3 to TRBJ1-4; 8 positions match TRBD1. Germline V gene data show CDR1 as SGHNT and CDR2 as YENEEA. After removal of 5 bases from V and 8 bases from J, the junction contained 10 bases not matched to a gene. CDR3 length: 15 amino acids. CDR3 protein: CASSPRTGQAEKLFF. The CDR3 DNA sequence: TGTGCCAGCAGCCCGAGGACAGGGCAGGCGGAAAAACTGTTTTTT.

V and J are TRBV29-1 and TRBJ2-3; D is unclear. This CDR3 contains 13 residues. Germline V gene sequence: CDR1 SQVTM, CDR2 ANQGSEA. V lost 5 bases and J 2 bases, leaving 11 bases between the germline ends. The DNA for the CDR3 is TGCAGCGTTCTACGCCCTTTCACAGATACGCAGTATTTT. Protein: CSVLRPFTDTQYF.

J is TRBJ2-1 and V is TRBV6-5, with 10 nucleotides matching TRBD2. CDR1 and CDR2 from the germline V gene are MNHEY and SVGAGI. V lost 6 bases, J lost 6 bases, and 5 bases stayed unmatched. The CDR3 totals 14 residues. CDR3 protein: CASSRRTSGNEQFF. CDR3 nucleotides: TGTGCCAGCAGCCGTAGGACTAGCGGCAATGAGCAGTTCTTC.

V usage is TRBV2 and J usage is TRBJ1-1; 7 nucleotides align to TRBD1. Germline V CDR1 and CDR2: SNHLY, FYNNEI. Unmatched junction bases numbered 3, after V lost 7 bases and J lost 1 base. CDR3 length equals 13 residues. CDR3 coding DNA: TGTGCCAGCACACGGACAGGGAACACTGAAGCTTTCTTT. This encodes CASTRTGNTEAFF.

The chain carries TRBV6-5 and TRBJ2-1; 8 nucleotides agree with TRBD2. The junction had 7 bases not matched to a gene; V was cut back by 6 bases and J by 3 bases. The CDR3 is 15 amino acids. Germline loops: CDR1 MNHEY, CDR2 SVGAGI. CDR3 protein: CASSLSGTFYNEQFF. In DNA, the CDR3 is TGTGCCAGCAGCCTTAGCGGGACATTCTACAATGAGCAGTTCTTC.

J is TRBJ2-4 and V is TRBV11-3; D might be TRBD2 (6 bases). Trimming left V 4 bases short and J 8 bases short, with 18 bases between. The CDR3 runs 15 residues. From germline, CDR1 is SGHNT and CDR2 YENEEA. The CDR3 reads CASSSRRIREDIQYF. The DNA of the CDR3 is TGTGCCAGCAGCTCGCGACGTATAAGGGAGGACATTCAGTACTTC.

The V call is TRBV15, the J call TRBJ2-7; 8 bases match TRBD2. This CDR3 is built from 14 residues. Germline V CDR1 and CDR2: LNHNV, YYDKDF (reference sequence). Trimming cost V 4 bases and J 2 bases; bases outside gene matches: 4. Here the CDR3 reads CATSTDSGTYEQYF. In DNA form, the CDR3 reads TGTGCCACCAGCACGGATAGCGGGACCTACGAGCAGTACTTC.

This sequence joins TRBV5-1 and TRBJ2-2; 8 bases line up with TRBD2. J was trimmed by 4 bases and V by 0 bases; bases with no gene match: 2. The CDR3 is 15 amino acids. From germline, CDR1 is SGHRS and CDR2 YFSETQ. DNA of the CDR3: TGCGCCAGCAGCTTGGACCTAGCGGGCACCGGGGAGCTGTTTTTT. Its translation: CASSLDLAGTGELFF.

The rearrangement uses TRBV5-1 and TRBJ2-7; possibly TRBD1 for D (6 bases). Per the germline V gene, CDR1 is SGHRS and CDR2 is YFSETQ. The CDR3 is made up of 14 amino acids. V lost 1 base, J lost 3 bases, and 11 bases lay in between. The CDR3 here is CASSLTGKNYEQYF. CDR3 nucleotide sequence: TGCGCCAGCAGCTTGACAGGGAAAAACTACGAGCAGTACTTC.

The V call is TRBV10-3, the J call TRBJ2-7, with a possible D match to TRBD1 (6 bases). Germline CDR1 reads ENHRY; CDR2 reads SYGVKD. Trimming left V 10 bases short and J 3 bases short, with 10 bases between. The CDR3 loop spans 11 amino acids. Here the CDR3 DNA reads TGTGCCACCGAGGACAGCTACGAGCAGTACTTC. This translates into CATEDSYEQYF.